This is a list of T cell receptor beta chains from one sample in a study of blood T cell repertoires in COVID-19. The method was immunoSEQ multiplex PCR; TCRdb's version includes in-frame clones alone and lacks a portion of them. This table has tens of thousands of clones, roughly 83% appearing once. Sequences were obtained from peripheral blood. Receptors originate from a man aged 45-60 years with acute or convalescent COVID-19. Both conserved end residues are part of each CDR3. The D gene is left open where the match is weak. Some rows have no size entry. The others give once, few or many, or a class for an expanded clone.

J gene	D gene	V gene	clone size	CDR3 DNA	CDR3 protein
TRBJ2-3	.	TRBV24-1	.	TGTGCCACCAGTGATTTGCAGTCTAGCACAGATACGCAGTATTTT	CATSDLQSSTDTQYF
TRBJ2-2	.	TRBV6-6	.	TGTGCCAGCAGCCGAGGTGGGGGCGCATCGAACACCGGGGAGCTGTTTTTT	CASSRGGGASNTGELFF
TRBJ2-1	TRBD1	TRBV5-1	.	TGCGCCAGCAGCTTGGATCAGGGGGCATACAATGAGCAGTTCTTC	CASSLDQGAYNEQFF
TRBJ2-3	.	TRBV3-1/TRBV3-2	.	TGTGCCAGCAGTCCAAGTGGGGGCCGGACCGTCTCTGATACGCAGTATTTT	CASSPSGGRTVSDTQYF
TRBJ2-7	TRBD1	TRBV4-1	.	TGCGCCAGCAGCCTCTCACCGGGACAGGGGGCCCACGAGCAGTACTTC	CASSLSPGQGAHEQYF
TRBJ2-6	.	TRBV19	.	TGTGCCAGTAGTAAGGGGGCTGGGGCCAACGTCCTGACTTTC	CASSKGAGANVLTF
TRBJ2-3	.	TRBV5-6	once	TGTGCCAGCAGCTTGGACTACCTTAGCACAGATACGCAGTATTTT	CASSLDYLSTDTQYF
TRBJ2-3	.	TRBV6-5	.	TGTGCCAGCACCCAACGGACTAGCACAGATACGCAGTATTTT	CASTQRTSTDTQYF
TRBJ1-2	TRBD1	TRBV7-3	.	TGTGCCAGCAGCTCCGGACAGGACCTTGGCTACACCTTC	CASSSGQDLGYTF
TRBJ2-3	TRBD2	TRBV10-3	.	TGTGCCATCAGTGAGTCGACACGGGGGGGACGGGAGCAAGATACGCAGTATTTT	CAISESTRGGREQDTQYF
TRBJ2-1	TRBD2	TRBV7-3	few	TGTGCCAGCAGCTTCTCCGGGAGGAACAATGAGCAGTTCTTC	CASSFSGRNNEQFF
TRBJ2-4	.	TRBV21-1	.	TGTGCCAGCAGCTCCCAGCGGGGGTTGGCCAAAAACATTCAGTACTTC	CASSSQRGLAKNIQYF
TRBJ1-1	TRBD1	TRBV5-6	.	TGTGCCAGCAGCTGGACAGGTGTGGTAACTGAAGCTTTCTTT	CASSWTGVVTEAFF
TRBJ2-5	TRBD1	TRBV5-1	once	TGCGCCAGCAGCCCCACGGGACAGGGGTCCCAAGAGACCCAGTACTTC	CASSPTGQGSQETQYF
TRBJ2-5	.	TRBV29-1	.	TGCAGCGTTGAAGATGGGCGCTCCCAAGAGACCCAGTACTTC	CSVEDGRSQETQYF
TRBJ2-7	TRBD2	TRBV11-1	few	TGTGCCAGCAGCTTAGGGGGAGGGTCCGCCTACGAGCAGTACTTC	CASSLGGGSAYEQYF
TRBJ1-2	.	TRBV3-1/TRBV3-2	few	TGTGCCAGCAGCCAAGAAGGGTGGGAGGATGGCTACACCTTC	CASSQEGWEDGYTF
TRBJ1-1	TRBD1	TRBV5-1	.	TGCGCCAGCAGGCCTCGACAGGGGACGAACACTGAAGCTTTCTTT	CASRPRQGTNTEAFF
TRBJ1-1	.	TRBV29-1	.	TGCAGCGTTGCCGTAGGAGGGGACACTGAAGCTTTCTTT	CSVAVGGDTEAFF
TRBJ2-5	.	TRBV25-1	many	TGTGCCAGCAGTGAAGGACTACAAGAGACCCAGTACTTC	CASSEGLQETQYF